These 9 T cell receptor beta chains originate from one sample sequenced in a study of T cell repertoires in cytomegalovirus infection. No cognate antigen is known for these TCRs. MiXCR, run by TCRdb on the reads, gives a single entry per CDR3 protein. The table includes 150,000 or so distinct CDR3 sequences, approximately 21% detected once. Sequencing was performed on CD8+ T cells from cultured PBMCs, taken from culture after CMV antigen stimulation. The receptors here all came from a human donor in good health (CMV status not recorded). Some clones in this sample may be carry-over from other donors' samples.

This chain links TRBV6-5 with TRBJ2-1; 10 bases agree with TRBD2. The junction had 13 bases not matched to a gene; V was cut back by 6 bases and J by 8 bases. CDR3 length: 16 residues. CDR1 and CDR2 (germline): MNHEY, SVGAGI. The CDR3 reads CASSPASGGRDDEQFF. CDR3 sequence (DNA): TGTGCCAGCAGCCCCGCTAGCGGGGGAAGGGATGATGAGCAGTTCTTC.

A few counts support this clonotype. The chain links TRBV9 to TRBJ2-5; D gene uncertain. V was shortened by 0 bases and J by 0 bases, with 6 bases between the two germline ends. Germline-derived CDR1 and CDR2 are SGDLS and YYNGEE. The CDR3 sequence is 14 residues long. The DNA of the CDR3 is TGTGCCAGCAGCGTAGGGCAAAACCAAGAGACCCAGTACTTC. Translation: CASSVGQNQETQYF.

Ten or more counts support this clonotype. The chain couples TRBV12-3 or TRBV12-4 to TRBJ2-1; D tentatively reads TRBD1 or TRBD2 (6 bases each). The V end was cut by 6 bases, the J end by 7 bases, with 13 bases between. The CDR3 has 13 residues. This chain's CDR3 is CASREWGANEQFF. CDR3 sequence (DNA): TGTGCCAGCAGGGAGTGGGGGGCGAATGAGCAGTTCTTC.

The rearrangement uses TRBV6-2 or TRBV6-3 and TRBJ2-1; 8 nucleotides line up with TRBD2. The CDR3 sequence is 16 residues long. Looked up from germline, CDR1 is MNHEY and CDR2 is SVGEGT. V shed 5 bases, J shed 0 bases, and the junction held 6 bases outside the gene matches. The CDR3: CASSDIAGSSYNEQFF. CDR3 bases: TGTGCCAGCAGTGATATAGCGGGGAGCTCCTACAATGAGCAGTTCTTC.

The chain carries TRBV6-1 and TRBJ1-1; no definite D call. The CDR3 consists of 14 residues. V lost 6 bases, J lost 0 bases, and 11 bases lay in between. Germline CDR1 MNHNS, CDR2 SASEGT. CDR3: CASSLGDVNTEAFF. The CDR3 DNA follows: TGTGCCAGCAGCCTCGGGGATGTGAACACTGAAGCTTTCTTT.

The rearrangement links TRBV20-1 to TRBJ1-2, with D unclear. This CDR3 is built from 13 residues. Looked up from germline, CDR1 is DFQATT and CDR2 is SNEGSKA (reference sequence). Deletions cut 0 bases from V and 5 bases from J, with 10 bases between. The CDR3 DNA sequence: TGCAGTGCTAGAGATAGGCAGAAATATGGCTACACCTTC. Protein sequence: CSARDRQKYGYTF.

This clonotype was seen many times. This chain uses TRBV12-3 or TRBV12-4 with TRBJ2-2; TRBD2 might be the D (6 bases). V was shortened by 3 bases and J by 5 bases, with 10 bases between the two germline ends. The CDR3 is 14 amino acids. The CDR3 protein is CASSLGGVTGELFF. The CDR3 DNA reads as TGTGCCAGCAGTTTGGGGGGTGTGACCGGGGAGCTGTTTTTT.

Sample share makes this clonotype medium-sized. The CDR3 loop reads CASSLGGRGYEQYF. CDR3 bases: TGTGCCAGCAGTTTGGGAGGGAGAGGCTACGAGCAGTACTTC. The chain links TRBV27 to TRBJ2-7; 7 bases are shared with TRBD2. CDR1 and CDR2 (germline): MNHEY, SMNVEV (reference sequence). The V segment lost 3 bases and the J segment 3 bases; nucleotides outside the gene matches: 5. The CDR3 length is 14 residues.

The V gene is TRBV7-2, the J gene TRBJ2-7; 7 nucleotides match TRBD1. The germline V gene encodes CDR1 SGHTA and CDR2 FQGNSA. V lost 5 bases to trimming and J lost 3 bases; unmatched junction nucleotides: 13. CDR3 size: 16 residues. CDR3 loop: CASSKPQGVGDYEQYF. The CDR3 nucleotides read TGTGCCAGCAGCAAACCCCAGGGGGTCGGGGACTACGAGCAGTACTTC.